This T cell receptor (beta chain) comes out of a study of cytomegalovirus exposure and HLA in healthy donors. The PCR ran on 60 Vbeta and 13 Jbeta primers. Clones were read by immunoSEQ multiplex PCR, and TCRdb kept only the in-frame ones, dropping some. This sample has roughly 200,000 clones, with around four fifths found just once. Trimming left V 7 bases short and J 9 bases short, with 17 bases between. The CDR3 has 13 residues. CDR1 and CDR2 (germline): ENHRY, SYGVKD. The origin of this receptor is a man aged 35 to 55 in good health and CMV-seropositive. Specimen: PBMCs. The chain is built from TRBV10-3 and TRBJ2-3; possibly TRBD2 for D (6 bases). The CDR3 bases are TGTGCCATCATTCCGGATGGGACTGGAACGCAGTATTTT. Protein: CAIIPDGTGTQYF.